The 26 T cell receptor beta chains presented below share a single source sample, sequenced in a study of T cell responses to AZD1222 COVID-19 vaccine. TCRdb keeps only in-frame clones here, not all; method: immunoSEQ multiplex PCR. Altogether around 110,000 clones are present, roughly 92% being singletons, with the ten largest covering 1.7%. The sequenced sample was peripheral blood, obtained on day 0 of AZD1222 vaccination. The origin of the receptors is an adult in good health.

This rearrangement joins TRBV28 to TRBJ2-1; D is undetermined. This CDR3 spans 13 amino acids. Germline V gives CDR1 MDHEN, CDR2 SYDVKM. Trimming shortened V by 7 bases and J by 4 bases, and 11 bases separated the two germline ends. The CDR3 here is CASTLGFYNEQFF. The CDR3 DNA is TGTGCCAGCACCTTAGGATTTTACAATGAGCAGTTCTTC.

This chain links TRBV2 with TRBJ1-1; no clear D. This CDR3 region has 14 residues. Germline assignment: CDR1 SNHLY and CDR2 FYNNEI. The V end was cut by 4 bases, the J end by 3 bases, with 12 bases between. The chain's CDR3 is CASSAVRMDTEAFF. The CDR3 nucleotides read TGTGCCAGCAGTGCGGTGCGGATGGACACTGAAGCTTTCTTT.

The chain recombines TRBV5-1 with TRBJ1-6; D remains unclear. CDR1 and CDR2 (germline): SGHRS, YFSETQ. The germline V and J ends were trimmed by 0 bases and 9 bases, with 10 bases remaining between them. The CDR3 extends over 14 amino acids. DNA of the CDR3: TGCGCCAGCAGCTTGGATGGGGATCGTTCACCCCTCCACTTT. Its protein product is CASSLDGDRSPLHF.

The chain's CDR3 is CASSDSRGSRHEQFF. CDR3 DNA sequence: TGTGCCAGCAGTGACTCGAGGGGTAGCCGTCATGAGCAGTTCTTC. This sequence joins TRBV6-4 and TRBJ2-1; D possibly uses TRBD1 or TRBD2 (5 bases each). V was clipped by 0 bases and J by 8 bases, with 14 bases between them. Germline-derived CDR1 and CDR2 are MRHNA and SNTAGT. The CDR3 is 15 amino acids.

The CDR3 nucleotides read TGCGCCAGCAGCTTGGCCTCCGGACAGTACCAAGAGACCCAGTACTTC. The encoded protein is CASSLASGQYQETQYF. The chain carries TRBV5-1 and TRBJ2-5; tentatively, D is TRBD1 (6 bases). Germline V lookup: CDR1 SGHRS, CDR2 YFSETQ. This CDR3 has 16 amino acids. Trimming pared 0 bases from V and 0 bases from J, leaving 12 bases between.

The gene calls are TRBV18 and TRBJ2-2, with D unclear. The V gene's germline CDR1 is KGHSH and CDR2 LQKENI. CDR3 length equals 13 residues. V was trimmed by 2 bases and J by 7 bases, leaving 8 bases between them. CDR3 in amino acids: CASSPDLSGELFF. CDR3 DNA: TGTGCCAGCTCACCAGATCTCAGCGGGGAGCTGTTTTTT.

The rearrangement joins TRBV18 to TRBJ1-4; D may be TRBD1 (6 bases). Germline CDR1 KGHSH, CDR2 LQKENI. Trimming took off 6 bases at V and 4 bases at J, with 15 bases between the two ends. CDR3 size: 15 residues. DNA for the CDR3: TGTGCCAGCTCGCCAGGCCGAGGGGGTAATGAAAAACTGTTTTTT. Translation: CASSPGRGGNEKLFF.

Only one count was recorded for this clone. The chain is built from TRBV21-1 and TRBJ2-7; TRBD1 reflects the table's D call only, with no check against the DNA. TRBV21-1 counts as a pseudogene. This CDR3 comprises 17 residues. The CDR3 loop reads CASSKDEGQGYAYEQYV. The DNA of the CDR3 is TGTGCCAGCAGCAAAGACGAGGGACAGGGGTATGCCTACGAGCAGTACGTC.

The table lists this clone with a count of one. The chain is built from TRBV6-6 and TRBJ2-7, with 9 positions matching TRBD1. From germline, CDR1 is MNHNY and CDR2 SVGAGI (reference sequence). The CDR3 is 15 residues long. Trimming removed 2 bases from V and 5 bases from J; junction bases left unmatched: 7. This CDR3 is CASSYPPGQGHEQYF. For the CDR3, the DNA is TGTGCCAGCAGTTACCCCCCGGGACAGGGCCACGAGCAGTACTTC.

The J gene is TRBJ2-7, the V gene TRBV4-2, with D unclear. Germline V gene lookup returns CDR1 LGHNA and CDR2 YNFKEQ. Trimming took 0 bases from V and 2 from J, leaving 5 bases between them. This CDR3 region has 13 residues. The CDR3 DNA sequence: TGTGCCAGCAGCCAAGACCTCGCCTACGAGCAGTACTTC. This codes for CASSQDLAYEQYF.

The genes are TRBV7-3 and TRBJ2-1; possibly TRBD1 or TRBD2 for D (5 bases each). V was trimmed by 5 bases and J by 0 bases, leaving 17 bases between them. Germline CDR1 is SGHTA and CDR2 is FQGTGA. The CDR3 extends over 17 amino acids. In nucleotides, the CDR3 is TGTGCCAGCAGCCCTAAGGCCAGGGACCACTCCTACAATGAGCAGTTCTTC. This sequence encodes CASSPKARDHSYNEQFF.

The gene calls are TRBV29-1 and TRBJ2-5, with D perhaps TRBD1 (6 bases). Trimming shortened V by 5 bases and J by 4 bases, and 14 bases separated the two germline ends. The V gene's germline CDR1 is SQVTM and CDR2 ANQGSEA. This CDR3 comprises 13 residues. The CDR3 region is CSVITGSVETQYF. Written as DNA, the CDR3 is TGCAGCGTTATTACAGGGTCAGTAGAGACCCAGTACTTC.

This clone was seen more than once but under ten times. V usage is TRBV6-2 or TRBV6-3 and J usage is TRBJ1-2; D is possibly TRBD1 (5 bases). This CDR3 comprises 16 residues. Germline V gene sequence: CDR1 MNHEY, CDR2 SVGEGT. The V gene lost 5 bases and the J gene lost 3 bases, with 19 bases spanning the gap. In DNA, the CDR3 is TGTGCCAGCAGTCCCCGGGGCAGGGTCCCTCACTATGGCTACACCTTC. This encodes CASSPRGRVPHYGYTF.

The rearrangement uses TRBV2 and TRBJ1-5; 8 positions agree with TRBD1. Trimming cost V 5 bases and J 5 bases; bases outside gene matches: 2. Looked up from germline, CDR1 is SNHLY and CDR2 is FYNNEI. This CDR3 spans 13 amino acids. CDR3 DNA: TGTGCCAGCAGTCAGGGGGCAGATCAGCCCCAGCATTTT. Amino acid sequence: CASSQGADQPQHF.

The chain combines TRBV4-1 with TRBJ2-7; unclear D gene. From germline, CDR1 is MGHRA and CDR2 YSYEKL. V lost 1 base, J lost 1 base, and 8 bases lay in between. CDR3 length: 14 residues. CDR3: CASSQGLGSYEQYF. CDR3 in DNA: TGCGCCAGCAGCCAAGGTTTAGGGTCCTACGAGCAGTACTTC.

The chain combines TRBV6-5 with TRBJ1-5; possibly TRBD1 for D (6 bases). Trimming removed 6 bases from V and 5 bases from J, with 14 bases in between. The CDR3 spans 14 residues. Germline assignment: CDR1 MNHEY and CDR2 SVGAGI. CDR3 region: CASSPGTLYQPQHF. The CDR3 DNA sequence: TGTGCCAGCAGCCCCGGGACACTGTATCAGCCCCAGCATTTT.

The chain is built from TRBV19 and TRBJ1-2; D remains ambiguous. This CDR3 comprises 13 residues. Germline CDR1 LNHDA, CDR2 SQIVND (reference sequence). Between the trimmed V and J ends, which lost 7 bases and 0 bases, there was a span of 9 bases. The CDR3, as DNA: TGTGCCAGTACACGGGCTTCTAACTATGGCTACACCTTC. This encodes CASTRASNYGYTF.

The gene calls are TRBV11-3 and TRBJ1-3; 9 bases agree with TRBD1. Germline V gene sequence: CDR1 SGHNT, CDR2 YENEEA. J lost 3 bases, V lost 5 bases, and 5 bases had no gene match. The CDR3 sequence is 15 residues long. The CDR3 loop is CASSRQGVVGNTIYF. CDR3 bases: TGTGCCAGCAGCCGACAGGGGGTTGTTGGAAACACCATATATTTT.

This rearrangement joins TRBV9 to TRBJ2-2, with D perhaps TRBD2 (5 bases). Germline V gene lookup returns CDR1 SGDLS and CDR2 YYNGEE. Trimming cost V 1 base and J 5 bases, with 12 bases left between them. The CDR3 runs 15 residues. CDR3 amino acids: CASSVSPGSTGELFF. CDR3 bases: TGTGCCAGCAGCGTATCCCCGGGAAGTACCGGGGAGCTGTTTTTT.

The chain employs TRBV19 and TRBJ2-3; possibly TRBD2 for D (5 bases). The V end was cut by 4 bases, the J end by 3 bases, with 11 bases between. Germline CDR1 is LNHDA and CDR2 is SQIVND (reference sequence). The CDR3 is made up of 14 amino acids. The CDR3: CASSNTGYTDTQYF. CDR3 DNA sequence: TGTGCCAGTAGTAACACGGGATATACAGATACGCAGTATTTT.

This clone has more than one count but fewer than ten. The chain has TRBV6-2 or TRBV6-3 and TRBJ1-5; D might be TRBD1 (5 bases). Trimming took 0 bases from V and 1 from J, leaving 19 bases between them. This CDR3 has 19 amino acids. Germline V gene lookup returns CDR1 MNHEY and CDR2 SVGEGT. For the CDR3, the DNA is TGTGCCAGCAGTTACTCGAAGGGGTTATGGGTGAGGAGCAATCAGCCCCAGCATTTT. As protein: CASSYSKGLWVRSNQPQHF.

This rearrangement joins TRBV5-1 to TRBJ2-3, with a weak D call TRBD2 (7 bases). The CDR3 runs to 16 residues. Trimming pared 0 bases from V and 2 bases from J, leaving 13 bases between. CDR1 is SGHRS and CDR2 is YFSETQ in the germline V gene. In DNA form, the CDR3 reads TGCGCCAGCAGCTTGGATAACGGGGGGCCCACAGATACGCAGTATTTT. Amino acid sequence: CASSLDNGGPTDTQYF.

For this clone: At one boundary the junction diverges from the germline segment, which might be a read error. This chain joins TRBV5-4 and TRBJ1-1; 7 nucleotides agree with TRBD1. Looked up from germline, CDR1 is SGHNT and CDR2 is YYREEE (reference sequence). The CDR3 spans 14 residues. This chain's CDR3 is CASNLEGARFEAFF. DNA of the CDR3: TGTGCCAGCAACTTGGAGGGGGCCCGTTTTGAAGCTTTCTTT.

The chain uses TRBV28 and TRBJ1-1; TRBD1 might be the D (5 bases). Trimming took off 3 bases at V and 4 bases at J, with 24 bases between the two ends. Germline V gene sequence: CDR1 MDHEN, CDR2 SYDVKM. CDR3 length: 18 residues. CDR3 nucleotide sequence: TGTGCCAGCAGTTTTGTCTTAGGCCGGGACTCAGTAAGCACTGAAGCTTTCTTT. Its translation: CASSFVLGRDSVSTEAFF. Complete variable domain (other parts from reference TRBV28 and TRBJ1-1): DVKVTQSSRYLVKRTGEKVFLECVQDMDHENMFWYRQDPGLGLRLIYFSYDVKMKEKGDIPEGYSVSREKKERFSLILESASTNQTSMYLCASSFVLGRDSVSTEAFFGQGTRLTVV.

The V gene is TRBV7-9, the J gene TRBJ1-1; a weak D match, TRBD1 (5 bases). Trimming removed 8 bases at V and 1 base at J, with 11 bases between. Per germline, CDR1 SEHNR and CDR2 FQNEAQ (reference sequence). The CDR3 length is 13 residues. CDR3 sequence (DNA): TGTGCCAGCCAGCCCGGGGCGAACACTGAAGCTTTCTTT. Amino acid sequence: CASQPGANTEAFF.

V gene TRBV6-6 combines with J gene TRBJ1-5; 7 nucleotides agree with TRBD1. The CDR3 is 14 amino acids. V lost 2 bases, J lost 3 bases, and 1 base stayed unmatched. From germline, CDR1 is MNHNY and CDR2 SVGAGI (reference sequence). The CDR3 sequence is CASSYDRDNQPQHF. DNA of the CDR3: TGTGCCAGCAGTTACGACAGGGACAATCAGCCCCAGCATTTT.